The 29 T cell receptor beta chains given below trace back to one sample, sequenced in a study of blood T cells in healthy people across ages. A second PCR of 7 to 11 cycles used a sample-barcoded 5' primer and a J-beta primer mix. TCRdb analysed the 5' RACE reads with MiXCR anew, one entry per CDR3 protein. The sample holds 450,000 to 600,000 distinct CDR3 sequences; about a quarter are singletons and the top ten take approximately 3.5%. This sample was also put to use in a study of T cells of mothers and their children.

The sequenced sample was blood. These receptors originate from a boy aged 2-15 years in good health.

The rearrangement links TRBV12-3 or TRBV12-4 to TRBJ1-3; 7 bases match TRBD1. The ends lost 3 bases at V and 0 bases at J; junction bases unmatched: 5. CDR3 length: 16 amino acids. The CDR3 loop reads CASSLGQLLSGNTIYF. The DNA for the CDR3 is TGTGCCAGCAGTTTGGGACAGCTACTCTCTGGAAACACCATATATTTT.

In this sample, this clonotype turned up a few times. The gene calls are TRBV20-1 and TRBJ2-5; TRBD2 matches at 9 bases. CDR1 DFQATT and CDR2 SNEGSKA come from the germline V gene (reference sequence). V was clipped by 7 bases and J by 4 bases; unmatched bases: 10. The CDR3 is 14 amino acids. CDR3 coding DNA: TGCAGTGGGGCGGCGGGGGGGAGCTTAGAGACCCAGTACTTC. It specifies CSGAAGGSLETQYF.

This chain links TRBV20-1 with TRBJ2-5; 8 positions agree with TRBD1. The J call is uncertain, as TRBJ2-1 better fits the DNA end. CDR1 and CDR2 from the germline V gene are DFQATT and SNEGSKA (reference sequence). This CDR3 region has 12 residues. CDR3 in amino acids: CSAARTGNEQFF. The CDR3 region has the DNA TGCAGTGCTGCCCGGACAGGGAATGAGCAGTTCTTC.

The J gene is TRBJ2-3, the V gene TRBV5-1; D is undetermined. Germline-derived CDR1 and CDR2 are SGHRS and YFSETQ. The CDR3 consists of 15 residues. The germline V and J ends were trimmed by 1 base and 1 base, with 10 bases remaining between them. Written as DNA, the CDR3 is TGCGCCAGCAGCTTGTCGGCAGCCCGCACAGATACGCAGTATTTT. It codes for CASSLSAARTDTQYF.

As DNA, the CDR3 is TGTGCCAGCAGCTTGGGTGTAGGGTTGGGCGAGACCCAGTACTTC. This encodes CASSLGVGLGETQYF. V and J are TRBV5-4 and TRBJ2-5, with D hard to call. CDR1 is SGHNT, CDR2 YYREEE, per germline (reference sequence). This CDR3 has 15 amino acids. With 0 bases removed from V and 5 bases from J, the gap between germline ends came to 14 bases.

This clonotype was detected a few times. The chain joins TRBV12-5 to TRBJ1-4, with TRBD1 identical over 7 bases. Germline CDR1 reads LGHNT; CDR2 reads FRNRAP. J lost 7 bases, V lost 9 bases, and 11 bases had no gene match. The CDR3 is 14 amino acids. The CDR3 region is CASSQTGPSEKLFF. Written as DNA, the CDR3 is TGTGCTAGCTCCCAGACAGGGCCAAGTGAAAAACTGTTTTTT. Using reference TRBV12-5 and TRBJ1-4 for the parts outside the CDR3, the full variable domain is DARVTQTPRHKVTEMGQEVTMRCQPILGHNTVFWYRQTMMQGLELLAYFRNRAPLDDSGMPKDRFSAEMPDATLATLKIQPSEPRDSAVYFCASSQTGPSEKLFFGSGTQLSVL.

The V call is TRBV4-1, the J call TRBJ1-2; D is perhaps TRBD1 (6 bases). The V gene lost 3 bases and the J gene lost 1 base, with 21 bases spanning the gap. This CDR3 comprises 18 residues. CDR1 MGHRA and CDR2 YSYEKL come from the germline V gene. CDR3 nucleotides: TGCGCCAGCAGCCACAACGGCGGGACACCTGATAGTAACTATGGCTACACCTTC. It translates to CASSHNGGTPDSNYGYTF.

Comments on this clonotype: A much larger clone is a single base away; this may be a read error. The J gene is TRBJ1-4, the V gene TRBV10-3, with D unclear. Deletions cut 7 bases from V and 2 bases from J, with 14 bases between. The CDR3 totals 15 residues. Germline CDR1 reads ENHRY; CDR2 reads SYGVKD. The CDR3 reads CAITKGGDTNEKLFF. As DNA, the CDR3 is TGTGCCATCACCAAGGGAGGCGATACTAATGAAAAACTGTTTTTT.

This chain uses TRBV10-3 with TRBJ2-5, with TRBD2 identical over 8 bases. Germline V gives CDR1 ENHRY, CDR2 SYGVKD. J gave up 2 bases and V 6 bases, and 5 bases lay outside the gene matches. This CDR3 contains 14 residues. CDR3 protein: CAISGRGDQETQYF. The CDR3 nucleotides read TGTGCCATCAGCGGGAGGGGGGATCAAGAGACCCAGTACTTC.

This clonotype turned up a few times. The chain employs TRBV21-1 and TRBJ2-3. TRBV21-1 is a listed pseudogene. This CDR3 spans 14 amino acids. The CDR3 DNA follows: TGTGCCAGCAGAAAGAACACTAGCACAGATACGCAGTATTTT. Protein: CASRKNTSTDTQYF.

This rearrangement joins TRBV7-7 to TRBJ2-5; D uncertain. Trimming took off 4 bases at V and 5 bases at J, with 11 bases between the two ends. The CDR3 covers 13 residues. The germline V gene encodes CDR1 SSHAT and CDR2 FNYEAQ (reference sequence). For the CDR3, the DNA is TGTGCCAGCAGCTCACCTCTCTTGGAGACCCAGTACTTC. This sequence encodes CASSSPLLETQYF.

This chain's CDR3 is CASSQDIRTGEQFF. The CDR3 DNA follows: TGTGCCAGCAGCCAAGATATTCGCACCGGTGAGCAGTTCTTC. The V call is TRBV14, the J call TRBJ2-1, with D uncertain. Trimming pared 0 bases from V and 9 bases from J, leaving 12 bases between. The CDR3 has 14 residues. The V gene's germline CDR1 is SGHDN and CDR2 FVKESK. The variable domain in full, with the rest retrieved from reference TRBV14 and TRBJ2-1, is EAGVTQFPSHSVIEKGQTVTLRCDPISGHDNLYWYRRVMGKEIKFLLHFVKESKQDESGMPNNRFLAERTGGTYSTLKVQPAELEDSGVYFCASSQDIRTGEQFFGPGTRLTVL.

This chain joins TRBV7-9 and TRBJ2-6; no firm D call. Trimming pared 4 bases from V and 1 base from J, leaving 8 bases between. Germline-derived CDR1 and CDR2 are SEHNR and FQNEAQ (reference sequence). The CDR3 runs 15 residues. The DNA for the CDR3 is TGTGCCAGCAGCTCTGTGGAGTCTGGGGCCAACGTCCTGACTTTC. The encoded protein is CASSSVESGANVLTF.

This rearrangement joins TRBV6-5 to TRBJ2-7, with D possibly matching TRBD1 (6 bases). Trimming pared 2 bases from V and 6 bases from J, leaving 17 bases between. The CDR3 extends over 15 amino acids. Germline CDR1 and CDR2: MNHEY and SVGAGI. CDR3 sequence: CASSYPPQGYGEQYF. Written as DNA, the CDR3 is TGTGCCAGCAGTTACCCACCACAGGGATACGGCGAGCAGTACTTC.

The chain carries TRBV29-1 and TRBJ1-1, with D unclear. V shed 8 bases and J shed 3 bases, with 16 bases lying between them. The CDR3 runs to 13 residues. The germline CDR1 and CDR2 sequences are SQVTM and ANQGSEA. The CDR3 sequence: CSPWKGTDTEAFF. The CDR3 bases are TGCAGCCCCTGGAAAGGCACCGACACTGAAGCTTTCTTT.

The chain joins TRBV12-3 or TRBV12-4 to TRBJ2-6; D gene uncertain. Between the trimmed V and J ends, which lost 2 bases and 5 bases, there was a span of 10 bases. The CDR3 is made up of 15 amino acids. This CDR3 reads CASSLSSGWANVLTF. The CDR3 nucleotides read TGTGCCAGCAGTTTAAGTTCTGGGTGGGCCAACGTCCTGACTTTC.

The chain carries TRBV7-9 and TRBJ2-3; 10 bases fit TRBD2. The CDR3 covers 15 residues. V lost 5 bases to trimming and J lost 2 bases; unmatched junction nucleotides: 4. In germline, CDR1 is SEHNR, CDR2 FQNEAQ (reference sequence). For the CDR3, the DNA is TGTGCCAGCAGCGACGGACTAGCGGTCACAGATACGCAGTATTTT. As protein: CASSDGLAVTDTQYF.

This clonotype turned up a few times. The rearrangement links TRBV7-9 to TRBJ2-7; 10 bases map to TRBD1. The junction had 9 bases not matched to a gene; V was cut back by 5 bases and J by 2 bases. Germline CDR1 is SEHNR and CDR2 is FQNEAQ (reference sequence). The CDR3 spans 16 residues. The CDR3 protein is CASSDASTGGPYEQYF. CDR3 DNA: TGTGCCAGCAGCGACGCCTCGACAGGGGGCCCCTACGAGCAGTACTTC.

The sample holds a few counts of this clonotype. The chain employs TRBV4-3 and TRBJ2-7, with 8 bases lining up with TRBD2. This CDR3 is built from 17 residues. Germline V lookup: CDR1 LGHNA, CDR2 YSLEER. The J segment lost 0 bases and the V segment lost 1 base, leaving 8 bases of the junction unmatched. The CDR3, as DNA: TGCGCCAGCAGCCAAGGGCTAGCGGGCAAGGACTCCTACGAGCAGTACTTC. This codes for CASSQGLAGKDSYEQYF.

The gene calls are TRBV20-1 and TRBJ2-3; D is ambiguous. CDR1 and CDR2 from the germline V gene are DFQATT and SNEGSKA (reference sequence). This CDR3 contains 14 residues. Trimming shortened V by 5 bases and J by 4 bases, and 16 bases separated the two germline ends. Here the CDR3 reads CSARSETRADTQYF. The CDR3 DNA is TGCAGTGCTCGTTCAGAAACCCGGGCAGATACGCAGTATTTT.

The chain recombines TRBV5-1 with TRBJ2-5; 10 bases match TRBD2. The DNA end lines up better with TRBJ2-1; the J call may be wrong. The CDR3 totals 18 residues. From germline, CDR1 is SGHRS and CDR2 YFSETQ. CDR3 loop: CASSSTSGTISVGSEQFF. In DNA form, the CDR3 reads TGCGCCAGCAGCTCAACTAGCGGGACCATATCCGTAGGGAGTGAGCAGTTCTTC.

The CDR3 DNA sequence: TGTGCCAGTAGTACCCGTGGTAGCGCCCGCTCTGGGGCCAACGTCCTGACTTTC. Protein product: CASSTRGSARSGANVLTF. The rearrangement joins TRBV19 to TRBJ2-6, with a tentative D call TRBD2 (5 bases). The CDR3 length is 18 residues. Trimming shortened V by 4 bases and J by 0 bases, and 16 bases separated the two germline ends. Germline V CDR1 and CDR2: LNHDA, SQIVND (reference sequence).

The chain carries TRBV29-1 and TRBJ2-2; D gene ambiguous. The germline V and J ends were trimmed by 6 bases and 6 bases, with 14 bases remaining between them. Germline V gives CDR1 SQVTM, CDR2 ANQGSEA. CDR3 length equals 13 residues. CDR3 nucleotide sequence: TGCAGCGTCGCACCACTGAGCGCCGGGGAGCTGTTTTTT. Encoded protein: CSVAPLSAGELFF.

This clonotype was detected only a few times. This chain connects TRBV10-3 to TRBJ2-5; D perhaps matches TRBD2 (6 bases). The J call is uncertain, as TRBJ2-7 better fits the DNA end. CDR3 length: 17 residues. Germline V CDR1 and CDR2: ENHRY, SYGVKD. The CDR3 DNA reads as TGTGCCATCAGTGAGTCTAGGGACTTTATGTTATCCTACGAGCAGTACTTC. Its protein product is CAISESRDFMLSYEQYF.

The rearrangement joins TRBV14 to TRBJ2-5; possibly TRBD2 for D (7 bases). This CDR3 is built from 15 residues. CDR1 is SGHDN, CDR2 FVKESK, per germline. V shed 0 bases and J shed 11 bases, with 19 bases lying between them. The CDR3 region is CASSQDRGGRWKQYF. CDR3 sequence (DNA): TGTGCCAGCAGCCAAGACAGGGGAGGGAGGTGGAAGCAGTACTTC.

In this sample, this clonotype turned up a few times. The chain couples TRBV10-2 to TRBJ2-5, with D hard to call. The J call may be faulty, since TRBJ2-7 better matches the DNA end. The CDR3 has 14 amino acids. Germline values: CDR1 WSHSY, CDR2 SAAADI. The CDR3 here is CASSEGRSSYEQYF. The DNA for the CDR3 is TGCGCCAGCAGTGAAGGACGCAGCTCCTACGAGCAGTACTTC.

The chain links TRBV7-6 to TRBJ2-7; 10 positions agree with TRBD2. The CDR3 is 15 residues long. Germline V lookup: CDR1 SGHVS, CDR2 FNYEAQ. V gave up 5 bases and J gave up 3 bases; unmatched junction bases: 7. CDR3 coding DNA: TGTGCCAGCAGCAACCGACTAGCGGGCATCTACGAGCAGTACTTC. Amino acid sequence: CASSNRLAGIYEQYF.

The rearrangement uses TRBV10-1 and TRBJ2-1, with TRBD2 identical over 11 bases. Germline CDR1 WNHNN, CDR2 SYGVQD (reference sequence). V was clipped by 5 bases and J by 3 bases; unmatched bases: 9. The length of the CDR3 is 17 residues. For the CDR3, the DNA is TGCGCCAGCAGTTCGACTTCGGGACTAGCGGTCTACAATGAGCAGTTCTTC. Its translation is CASSSTSGLAVYNEQFF.

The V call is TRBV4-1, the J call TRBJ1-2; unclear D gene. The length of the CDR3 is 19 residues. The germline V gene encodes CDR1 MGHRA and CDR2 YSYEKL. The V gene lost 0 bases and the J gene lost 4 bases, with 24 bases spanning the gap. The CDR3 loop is CASSQDIPDLGIDSYGYTF. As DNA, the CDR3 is TGCGCCAGCAGCCAAGATATACCGGACTTGGGGATAGATAGCTATGGCTACACCTTC.